Given below is one T cell receptor beta chain in context. What it recognizes is unknown. This sample stems from a study of shared clonotypes between healthy human individuals. General study findings and limits: Sharing across several donors was seen in roughly 5% of naive CD4 clonotypes.

Unmatched junction bases numbered 8, after V lost 4 bases and J lost 2 bases. The CDR3 sequence is 14 residues long. Germline CDR1 is SQVTM and CDR2 is ANQGSEA. Replicate PCRs for sorted subsets used approximately 220 ng DNA; this equaled 25,000 to 35,000 T cell genomes. The table came from immunoSEQ multiplex PCR; TCRdb's copy has only in-frame clones and leaves some out. This sample has 2 million to 2.5 million clones, with around 90% found just once. Specimen: naive CD4+ T cells from PBMCs. The subset was: CD45RA+ positively selected. The V call is TRBV29-1, the J call TRBJ2-7; 7 bases line up with TRBD1. This TCR was sampled from a man aged 18-30 years in good health. Some clones in this sample may be carry-over from other donors' samples. The CDR3: CSVGPLQGAYEQYF. In nucleotides, the CDR3 is TGCAGCGTTGGCCCCCTGCAGGGGGCCTACGAGCAGTACTTC.